A single sample is the source of the 5 T cell receptor beta chains below, sequenced in a study of CD8 T cells in ankylosing spondylitis. General study results and limits: In ankylosing spondylitis blood, a motif of roughly 8 highly homologous TCR beta variants appeared characteristic.

Antigens for these TCRs are unknown. A single record per CDR3 protein comes from TCRdb applying MiXCR to the 5' RACE reads. The sample comprises fewer than 650,000 distinct CDR3 sequences, approximately 12% of which are singletons, and around 6.8% rests with the top ten. Sequencing was done on a sample of blood, either unsorted or a sorted T cell fraction (not recorded which). The receptors derive from a male donor with ankylosing spondylitis.

The table lists this clonotype with many counts. The rearrangement uses TRBV27 and TRBJ1-1; a possible D gene is TRBD1 (6 bases). Trimming took 5 bases from V and 3 from J, leaving 16 bases between them. The length of the CDR3 is 15 residues. CDR1 and CDR2 (germline): MNHEY, SMNVEV (reference sequence). The CDR3 coding sequence is TGTGCCAGCAGTGCCTGGGGGGGCGAGGACACTGAAGCTTTCTTT. Encoded protein: CASSAWGGEDTEAFF.

This clonotype came up many times. This sequence joins TRBV7-9 and TRBJ2-3; D unclear. Germline V gene sequence: CDR1 SEHNR, CDR2 FQNEAQ (reference sequence). The V gene lost 5 bases and the J gene lost 0 bases, with 6 bases spanning the gap. The CDR3 runs 13 residues. The CDR3 region has the DNA TGTGCCAGCAGCCGAGACAGCACAGATACGCAGTATTTT. Translation: CASSRDSTDTQYF.

This clonotype came up a few times. The gene calls are TRBV7-9 and TRBJ1-4; 9 bases match TRBD1. J was trimmed by 7 bases and V by 5 bases; bases with no gene match: 8. The CDR3 has 15 residues. The germline CDR1 and CDR2 sequences are SEHNR and FQNEAQ (reference sequence). In DNA form, the CDR3 reads TGTGCCAGCAGCCCCCGTGGGACAGGGAGTGAAAAACTGTTTTTT. Its translation is CASSPRGTGSEKLFF. The variable domain in full, with the rest retrieved from reference TRBV7-9 and TRBJ1-4, is DTGVSQNPRHKITKRGQNVTFRCDPISEHNRLYWYRQTLGQGPEFLTYFQNEAQLEKSRLLSDRFSAERPKGSFSTLEIQRTEQGDSAMYLCASSPRGTGSEKLFFGSGTQLSVL.

This clonotype was seen only a few times. The chain carries TRBV19 and TRBJ2-1; D is unresolved. Trimming took off 5 bases at V and 4 bases at J, with 12 bases between the two ends. The CDR3 sequence is 14 residues long. Germline assignment: CDR1 LNHDA and CDR2 SQIVND (reference sequence). CDR3 protein: CASSSLFGYNEQFF. CDR3 DNA sequence: TGTGCCAGTAGTTCCCTTTTTGGGTACAATGAGCAGTTCTTC.

This clonotype was recorded many times. The chain joins TRBV10-3 to TRBJ2-1; D could derive from TRBD1 or TRBD2 (5 bases each). This CDR3 is 13 amino acids long. The V end lost 10 bases, the J end lost 8 bases, and 18 bases lay between the germline ends. Germline loops: CDR1 ENHRY, CDR2 SYGVKD. For the CDR3, the DNA is TGTGCCACCCTTCCGGGACCGTTAGATGAGCAGTTCTTC. This sequence encodes CATLPGPLDEQFF.